Shown below are 28 T cell receptor beta chains from a single sample sequenced in a study of shared clonotypes between healthy human individuals. Assay used: immunoSEQ multiplex PCR; TCRdb lists only in-frame clones, some missing. The sample includes roughly 300,000 clones, about 73% of them seen just once. Input material: memory CD4+ T cells sorted from blood. The subset denotes: CD45RA-negative fraction. The source is a man aged 30 to 39 in good health.

J is TRBJ1-1 and V is TRBV19; TRBD1 aligns across 9 bases. The CDR3 runs 15 residues. The germline CDR1 and CDR2 sequences are LNHDA and SQIVND (reference sequence). V gave up 2 bases and J gave up 5 bases; unmatched junction bases: 6. CDR3 nucleotide sequence: TGTGCCAGTAGTATAATACAGGGGGCGCGTACTGAAGCTTTCTTT. Residues: CASSIIQGARTEAFF. Combining the CDR3 with reference TRBV19 and TRBJ1-1 gives the whole variable domain DGGITQSPKYLFRKEGQNVTLSCEQNLNHDAMYWYRQDPGQGLRLIYYSQIVNDFQKGDIAEGYSVSREKKESFPLTVTSAQKNPTAFYLCASSIIQGARTEAFFGQGTRLTVV.

This rearrangement joins TRBV5-1 to TRBJ2-1; D is possibly TRBD1 or TRBD2 (7 bases each). This CDR3 comprises 14 residues. The germline gives CDR1 SGHRS, CDR2 YFSETQ. V lost 3 bases, J lost 8 bases, and 15 bases lay in between. CDR3: CASSYGLGGDEQFF. CDR3 nucleotide sequence: TGCGCCAGCAGCTACGGACTAGGGGGCGATGAGCAGTTCTTC.

J is TRBJ1-4 and V is TRBV4-2, with D possibly TRBD1 on 5 matching bases. Germline V gene sequence: CDR1 LGHNA, CDR2 YNFKEQ. The CDR3 spans 14 residues. V lost 8 bases, J lost 1 base, and 11 bases lay in between. Here the CDR3 DNA reads TGTGCCAGCTCCACGGGGGGAACTAATGAAAAACTGTTTTTT. This translates into CASSTGGTNEKLFF.

This clone was detected many times. J is TRBJ2-1 and V is TRBV10-2, with TRBD2 matching 8 bases. The trim removed 4 bases at V and 2 bases at J, leaving 7 bases unmatched. The CDR3 runs to 16 residues. Looked up from germline, CDR1 is WSHSY and CDR2 is SAAADI. The CDR3 DNA reads as TGCGCCAGCAGTGGGACGGGAGGGGGTGCCTACAATGAGCAGTTCTTC. Translated, it gives CASSGTGGGAYNEQFF.

In nucleotides, the CDR3 is TGCGCCAGCAGCTTGGTTGGGCAGCCCTACAATGAGCAGTTCTTC. This codes for CASSLVGQPYNEQFF. The rearrangement uses TRBV5-1 and TRBJ2-1; D gene ambiguous. The length of the CDR3 is 15 residues. Germline V gives CDR1 SGHRS, CDR2 YFSETQ. The V gene lost 0 bases and the J gene lost 2 bases, with 9 bases spanning the gap.

CDR3: CSAWTGSSYNEQFF. In DNA form, the CDR3 reads TGCAGCGCTTGGACAGGGAGCTCCTACAATGAGCAGTTCTTC. The rearrangement joins TRBV29-1 to TRBJ2-1, with 8 bases identical to TRBD1. This CDR3 region has 14 residues. Per germline, CDR1 SQVTM and CDR2 ANQGSEA. V lost 7 bases to trimming and J lost 0 bases; unmatched junction nucleotides: 5.

J is TRBJ2-7 and V is TRBV18; D is possibly TRBD1 (5 bases). Per germline, CDR1 KGHSH and CDR2 LQKENI. The CDR3 loop spans 11 amino acids. Trimming removed 4 bases from V and 6 bases from J, with 7 bases in between. The CDR3 is CASSLGVEQYF. DNA for the CDR3: TGTGCCAGCTCACTAGGGGTCGAGCAGTACTTC.

The chain has TRBV9 and TRBJ1-1; 9 positions match TRBD1. The CDR3 spans 15 residues. Germline CDR1 reads SGDLS; CDR2 reads YYNGEE. V gave up 3 bases and J gave up 0 bases; unmatched junction bases: 3. CDR3 region: CASSGGTGMNTEAFF. The CDR3 nucleotides read TGTGCCAGCAGCGGGGGGACAGGGATGAACACTGAAGCTTTCTTT.

This chain uses TRBV5-1 with TRBJ2-7; 7 bases fit TRBD1. This CDR3 is 14 amino acids long. Germline lookup yields CDR1 SGHRS and CDR2 YFSETQ. V shed 0 bases, J shed 0 bases, and the junction held 0 bases outside the gene matches. Written as DNA, the CDR3 is TGCGCCAGCAGCTTGGGACAGGGCTCCTACGAGCAGTACTTC. Residues: CASSLGQGSYEQYF.

This clone was seen a handful of times. V gene TRBV4-1 combines with J gene TRBJ2-7, with 11 bases lining up with TRBD2. Germline V gene lookup returns CDR1 MGHRA and CDR2 YSYEKL. Trimming at V came to 1 base and at J to 6 bases, leaving 8 bases not matched to a gene. This CDR3 is built from 16 residues. CDR3 amino acids: CASSQGNSGRVSEQYF. The CDR3 DNA sequence: TGCGCCAGCAGCCAAGGAAATAGCGGGAGGGTTAGCGAGCAGTACTTC.

This clone was picked up a small number of times. The chain uses TRBV6-1 and TRBJ1-5; D is possibly TRBD1 (5 bases). V lost 2 bases and J lost 7, with 9 bases in between. Germline CDR1 MNHNS, CDR2 SASEGT. The CDR3 consists of 13 residues. CDR3 residues: CASSETGGQPQHF. CDR3 nucleotides: TGTGCCAGCAGTGAAACAGGTGGACAGCCCCAGCATTTT.

This chain links TRBV19 with TRBJ2-2; D unresolved. CDR3 length equals 13 residues. V dropped 0 bases and J dropped 5 bases, with 4 bases sitting between them. CDR1 is LNHDA, CDR2 SQIVND, per germline (reference sequence). The CDR3 spells CASSIEGTGELFF. The CDR3 DNA reads as TGTGCCAGTAGTATAGAAGGAACCGGGGAGCTGTTTTTT.

The rearrangement uses TRBV7-9 and TRBJ1-2; D might be TRBD1 (6 bases). Germline V gene sequence: CDR1 SEHNR, CDR2 FQNEAQ (reference sequence). V was trimmed by 1 base and J by 2 bases, leaving 11 bases between them. The length of the CDR3 is 15 residues. The DNA of the CDR3 is TGTGCCAGCAGCTTAGGACAGGCTTACAACTATGGCTACACCTTC. It translates to CASSLGQAYNYGYTF.

Many counts were recorded for this clone. This chain joins TRBV6-1 and TRBJ2-7; a possible D gene is TRBD2 (5 bases). V lost 3 bases and J lost 0, with 12 bases in between. Germline CDR1 is MNHNS and CDR2 is SASEGT. This CDR3 comprises 15 residues. The CDR3 protein is CASSDPQRSSYEQYF. CDR3 coding DNA: TGTGCCAGCAGTGACCCGCAGCGGAGCTCCTACGAGCAGTACTTC.

This clone came up a few times. The gene calls are TRBV6-1 and TRBJ1-5; possibly TRBD1 for D (6 bases). The CDR3 consists of 15 residues. CDR1 is MNHNS and CDR2 is SASEGT in the germline V gene. V was shortened by 4 bases and J by 2 bases, with 12 bases between the two germline ends. The CDR3 here is CASSGSGDGNQPQHF. The DNA of the CDR3 is TGTGCCAGCAGTGGTTCAGGGGATGGCAATCAGCCCCAGCATTTT.

The CDR3 nucleotides read TGTGCCAGCAGCACCCGGGCGGTTGGGCCCCAGCATTTT. Translated, it gives CASSTRAVGPQHF. This rearrangement joins TRBV5-6 to TRBJ1-5, with no clear D. The CDR3 totals 13 residues. The germline CDR1 and CDR2 sequences are SGHDT and YYEEEE. V shed 4 bases and J shed 9 bases, with 14 bases lying between them.

This chain uses TRBV5-5 with TRBJ2-3, with 8 bases matching TRBD1. J was trimmed by 1 base and V by 3 bases; bases with no gene match: 10. The germline gives CDR1 SGHKS, CDR2 YYEKEE (reference sequence). This CDR3 has 17 amino acids. This chain's CDR3 is CASSSSARTGRTDTQYF. CDR3 in DNA: TGTGCCAGCAGCTCGTCGGCCCGGACAGGGCGCACAGATACGCAGTATTTT. Using reference TRBV5-5 and TRBJ2-3 for the parts outside the CDR3, the full variable domain is DAGVTQSPTHLIKTRGQQVTLRCSPISGHKSVSWYQQVLGQGPQFIFQYYEKEERGRGNFPDRFSARQFPNYSSELNVNALLLGDSALYLCASSSSARTGRTDTQYFGPGTRLTVL.

The V gene is TRBV28, the J gene TRBJ2-7; TRBD2 agrees at 10 bases. The CDR3 is 15 amino acids. The germline CDR1 and CDR2 sequences are MDHEN and SYDVKM. The ends lost 5 bases at V and 4 bases at J; junction bases unmatched: 8. The CDR3 spells CASSLEGLATYEQYF. CDR3 nucleotides: TGTGCCAGCAGTCTAGAGGGACTAGCGACTTACGAGCAGTACTTC.

The chain joins TRBV11-3 to TRBJ2-1; TRBD1 aligns across 12 bases. Germline lookup yields CDR1 SGHNT and CDR2 YENEEA. The CDR3 spans 14 residues. J gave up 8 bases and V 4 bases, and 3 bases lay outside the gene matches. Here the CDR3 reads CASSWGDRGHEQFF. The CDR3 nucleotides read TGTGCCAGCAGCTGGGGGGACAGGGGGCATGAGCAGTTCTTC. Together with reference TRBV11-3 and TRBJ2-1, the CDR3 gives the full variable domain: EAGVVQSPRYKIIEKKQPVAFWCNPISGHNTLYWYLQNLGQGPELLIRYENEEAVDDSQLPKDRFSAERLKGVDSTLKIQPAELGDSAVYLCASSWGDRGHEQFFGPGTRLTVL.

V is TRBV4-2 and J is TRBJ2-7; no reliable D call. The V gene's germline CDR1 is LGHNA and CDR2 YNFKEQ. V was shortened by 1 base and J by 4 bases, with 8 bases between the two germline ends. The CDR3 contains 13 residues. The CDR3: CASSQGPLYEQYF. The CDR3 DNA reads as TGTGCCAGCAGCCAAGGCCCTCTTTACGAGCAGTACTTC.

This clone showed up just a few times. The V call is TRBV7-2, the J call TRBJ2-7; the match to TRBD1 covers 7 bases. V was pared by 2 bases and J by 10 bases, with 14 bases of the junction left unmatched. The CDR3 contains 15 residues. The germline CDR1 and CDR2 sequences are SGHTA and FQGNSA. The CDR3 nucleotides read TGTGCCAGCAGCTTAAGTGGAGACAGGGCTATGGAACAGTACTTC. It specifies CASSLSGDRAMEQYF.

Notes on this clone: The identical CDR3 is also encoded by other nucleotide sequences in the sample. The chain links TRBV9 to TRBJ2-5; TRBD2 might be the D (6 bases). The CDR3 totals 14 residues. With 0 bases removed from V and 2 bases from J, the gap between germline ends came to 8 bases. CDR1 is SGDLS, CDR2 YYNGEE, per germline. Written as DNA, the CDR3 is TGTGCCAGCAGCGTAGGCGGAGGGCAAGAGACCCAGTACTTC. Translated: CASSVGGGQETQYF.

In this sample, this clone turned up once. This chain links TRBV6-6 with TRBJ2-5; possible D gene TRBD1, 6 bases. Germline CDR1 is MNHNY and CDR2 is SVGAGI (reference sequence). Trimming removed 5 bases from V and 4 bases from J, with 14 bases in between. This CDR3 has 14 amino acids. CDR3 sequence: CASSARQVGETQYF. The CDR3 bases are TGTGCCAGCAGTGCCCGACAGGTCGGAGAGACCCAGTACTTC.

The chain combines TRBV5-1 with TRBJ1-1; no reliable D call. Trimming took off 0 bases at V and 6 bases at J, with 9 bases between the two ends. CDR1 is SGHRS, CDR2 YFSETQ, per germline. This CDR3 has 13 residues. The CDR3 here is CASSLDGPPEAFF. DNA of the CDR3: TGCGCCAGCAGCTTGGATGGGCCCCCTGAAGCTTTCTTT.

To note about this clone: A read error is possible here, since a much larger clone lies one base away. In the same sample, other DNA sequences code for this CDR3. The rearrangement uses TRBV6-1 and TRBJ1-5, with D possibly TRBD1 on 6 matching bases. This CDR3 has 13 amino acids. Germline CDR1 and CDR2: MNHNS and SASEGT. In DNA, the CDR3 is TGTGCTAGCAGTATCAGGGAAGGGGGATCCGCACATTTT. Translated: CASSIREGGSAHF.

The chain couples TRBV7-9 to TRBJ1-4, with TRBD1 identical over 8 bases. CDR1 and CDR2 (germline): SEHNR, FQNEAQ (reference sequence). The CDR3 runs 14 residues. The V gene end was trimmed by 6 bases and the J gene end by 8 bases; junction bases not matched to a gene: 8. The CDR3 protein is CASSLWTGTEKLFF. The CDR3, as DNA: TGTGCCAGCAGTCTCTGGACAGGGACCGAAAAACTGTTTTTT.

Many counts were recorded for this clone. The V and J genes are TRBV7-3 and TRBJ2-7, with D tentatively TRBD1 (6 bases). CDR1 is SGHTA, CDR2 FQGTGA, per germline. The CDR3 sequence is 13 residues long. Trimming removed 2 bases at V and 5 bases at J, with 10 bases between. The CDR3 spells CASSLGTWDEQYF. The CDR3 DNA sequence: TGTGCCAGCAGCTTAGGGACATGGGACGAGCAGTACTTC. The whole variable domain, remainder taken from reference TRBV7-3 and TRBJ2-7, is GAGVSQTPSNKVTEKGKYVELRCDPISGHTALYWYRQSLGQGPEFLIYFQGTGAADDSGLPNDRFFAVRPEGSVSTLKIQRTERGDSAVYLCASSLGTWDEQYFGPGTRLTVT.

V usage is TRBV18 and J usage is TRBJ2-1, with TRBD2 matching over 10 bases. The CDR3 sequence is 18 residues long. The germline gives CDR1 KGHSH, CDR2 LQKENI. J gave up 3 bases and V 6 bases, and 14 bases lay outside the gene matches. CDR3 nucleotide sequence: TGTGCCAGCTCCCATACTGCGAGCGGGAGGGTAGTCTACAATGAGCAGTTCTTC. Translation gives CASSHTASGRVVYNEQFF.